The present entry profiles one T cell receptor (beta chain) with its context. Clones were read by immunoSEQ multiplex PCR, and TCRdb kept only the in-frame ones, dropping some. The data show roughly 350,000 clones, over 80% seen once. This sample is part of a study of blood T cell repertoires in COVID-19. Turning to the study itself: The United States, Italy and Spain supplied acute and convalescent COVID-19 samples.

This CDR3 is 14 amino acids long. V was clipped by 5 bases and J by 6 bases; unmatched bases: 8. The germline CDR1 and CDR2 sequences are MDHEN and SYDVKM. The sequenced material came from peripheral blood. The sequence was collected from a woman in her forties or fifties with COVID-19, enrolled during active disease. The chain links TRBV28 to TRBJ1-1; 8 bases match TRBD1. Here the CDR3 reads CASSRSGGAAEAFF. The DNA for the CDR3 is TGTGCCAGCAGTCGATCAGGGGGCGCGGCTGAAGCTTTCTTT.